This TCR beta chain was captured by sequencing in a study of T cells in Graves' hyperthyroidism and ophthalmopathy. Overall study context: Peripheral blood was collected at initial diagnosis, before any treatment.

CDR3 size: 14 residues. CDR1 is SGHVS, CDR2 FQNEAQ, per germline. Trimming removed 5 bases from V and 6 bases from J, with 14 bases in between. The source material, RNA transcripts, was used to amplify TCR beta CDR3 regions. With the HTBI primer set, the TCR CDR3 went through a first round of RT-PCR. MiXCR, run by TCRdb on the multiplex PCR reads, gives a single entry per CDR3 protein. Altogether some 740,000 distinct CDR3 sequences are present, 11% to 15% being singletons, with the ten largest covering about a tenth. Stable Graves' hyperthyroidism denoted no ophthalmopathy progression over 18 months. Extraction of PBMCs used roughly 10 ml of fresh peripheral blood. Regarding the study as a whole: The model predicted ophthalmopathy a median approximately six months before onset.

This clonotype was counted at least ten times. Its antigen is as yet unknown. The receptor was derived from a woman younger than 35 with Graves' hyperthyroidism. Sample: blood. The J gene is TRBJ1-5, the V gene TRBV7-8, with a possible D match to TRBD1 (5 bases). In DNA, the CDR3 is TGTGCCAGCAGCCCTCTGGGGGATCGTCAGCCCCAGCATTTT. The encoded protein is CASSPLGDRQPQHF.